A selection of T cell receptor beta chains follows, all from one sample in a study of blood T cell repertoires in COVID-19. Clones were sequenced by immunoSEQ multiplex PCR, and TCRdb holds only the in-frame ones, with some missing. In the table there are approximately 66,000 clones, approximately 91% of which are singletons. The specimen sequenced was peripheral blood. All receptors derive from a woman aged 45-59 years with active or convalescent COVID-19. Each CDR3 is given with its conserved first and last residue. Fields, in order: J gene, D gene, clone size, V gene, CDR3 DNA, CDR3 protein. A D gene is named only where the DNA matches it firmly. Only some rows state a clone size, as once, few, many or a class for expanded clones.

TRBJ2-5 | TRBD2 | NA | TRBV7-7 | TGTGCTAGCAGCCCTATCGGACTAGCGGGAGAGACCCAGTACTTC | CASSPIGLAGETQYF
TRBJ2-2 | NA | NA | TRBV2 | TGTGCCAGCAGTCTAGACAGGAACACCGGGGAGCTGTTTTTT | CASSLDRNTGELFF
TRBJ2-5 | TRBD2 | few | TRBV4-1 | TGCGCCAGCAGCCAGGTAGCGGGCACTTTGAGGTGGGAGACCCAGTACTTC | CASSQVAGTLRWETQYF
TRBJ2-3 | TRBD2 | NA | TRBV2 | TGTGCCAGCAGTGACGCGGGAGGCACAGATACGCAGTATTTT | CASSDAGGTDTQYF
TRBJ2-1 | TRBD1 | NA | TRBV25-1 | TGTGCCAGCAGTGATCTGACGACAGGGCCGTATAATGAGCAGTTCTTC | CASSDLTTGPYNEQFF
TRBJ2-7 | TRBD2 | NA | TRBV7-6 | TGTGCCAGCAGCCCAGGACTAGCGGTCACCTACGAGCAGTACTTC | CASSPGLAVTYEQYF
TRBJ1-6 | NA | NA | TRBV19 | TGTGCCAGTACCAGCTGGGGGGGCCTCCGGAATTCACCCCTCCACTTT | CASTSWGGLRNSPLHF
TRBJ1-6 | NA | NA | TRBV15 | TGTGCCACCGAACAGGAGACCGGTAAACATTCACCCCTCCACTTT | CATEQETGKHSPLHF
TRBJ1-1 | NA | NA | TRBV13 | TGTGCCAGCAGCAAGGGGGGGGTCGAGACCGTGAACACTGAAGCTTTCTTT | CASSKGGVETVNTEAFF
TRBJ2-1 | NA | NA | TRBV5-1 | TGCGCCAGCAGCTTGCAGTACGGGGTTAGCTCCTACAATGAGCAGTTCTTC | CASSLQYGVSSYNEQFF
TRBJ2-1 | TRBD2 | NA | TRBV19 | TGTGCCAGTAGTGCAACTAGCGGGAGTCGTGAGCAGTTCTTC | CASSATSGSREQFF
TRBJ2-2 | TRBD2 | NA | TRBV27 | TGTGCCAGCAGTATCCTAGCGGGGACCGGGGAGCTGTTTTTT | CASSILAGTGELFF
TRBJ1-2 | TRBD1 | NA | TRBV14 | TGTGCCAGCAGCCCTTGGACAGGGGGGTACACCTTC | CASSPWTGGYTF
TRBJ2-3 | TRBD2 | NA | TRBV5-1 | TGCGCCAGCAGATTGAGGAGGACTAGTACTTACACAGATACGCAGTATTTT | CASRLRRTSTYTDTQYF
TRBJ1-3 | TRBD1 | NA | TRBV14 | TGTGCCAGCAGCCAAGATATCTGGGACAGGGGGTCGAACACCATATATTTT | CASSQDIWDRGSNTIYF
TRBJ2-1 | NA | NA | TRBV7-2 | TGTGCCAGCAGCTTAGCGGGAGGCTACAATGAGCAGTTCTTC | CASSLAGGYNEQFF
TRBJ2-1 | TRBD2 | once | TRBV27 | TGTGCCAGCACCCGATCTCCGGGACTAGCCGATGAGCAGTTCTTC | CASTRSPGLADEQFF